This TCR beta chain is from a study of CD8 T cells in ankylosing spondylitis. This clonotype has at least ten counts. In making TCR beta libraries, quantitative 5'-RACE with molecular barcodes was used. TCRdb re-analysed the 5' RACE reads in MiXCR, keeping a single row per CDR3 protein. The sample has a few hundred thousand distinct CDR3 sequences, over 8.5% seen once; the top ten hold 6% to 7.5%. The CDR3 contains 11 residues. Germline CDR1 and CDR2: SQVTM and ANQGSEA. V shed 7 bases and J shed 4 bases, with 11 bases lying between them. The V call is TRBV29-1, the J call TRBJ2-7; the D is unclear. The receptor was derived from a male donor with ankylosing spondylitis or in good health (not recorded which). The sequenced material came from blood, either unsorted or a sorted T cell fraction (not recorded which). CDR3 residues: CSAHDGYEQYF. Written as DNA, the CDR3 is TGCAGCGCCCATGACGGATACGAGCAGTACTTC.